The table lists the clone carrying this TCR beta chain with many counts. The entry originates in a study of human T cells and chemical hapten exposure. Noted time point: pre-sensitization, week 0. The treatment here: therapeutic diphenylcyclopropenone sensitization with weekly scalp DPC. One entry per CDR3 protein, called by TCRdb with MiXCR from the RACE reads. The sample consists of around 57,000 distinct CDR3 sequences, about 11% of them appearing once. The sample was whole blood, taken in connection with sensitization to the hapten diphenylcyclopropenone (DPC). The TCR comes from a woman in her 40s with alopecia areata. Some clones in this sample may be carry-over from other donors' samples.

CDR3 residues: CSARDQGTSSDTQYF. CDR3 nucleotides: TGCAGTGCTAGAGATCAAGGGACTAGCAGCGATACGCAGTATTTT. The chain joins TRBV20-1 to TRBJ2-3; 9 bases fit TRBD2. The V gene end was trimmed by 0 bases and the J gene end by 6 bases; junction bases not matched to a gene: 7. The CDR3 loop spans 15 amino acids. Germline V gene data show CDR1 as DFQATT and CDR2 as SNEGSKA (reference sequence).